A single sample is the source of the 30 T cell receptor beta chains below, sequenced in a study of identical twins. Each CDR3 protein gets one entry after TCRdb re-called the 5' RACE reads with MiXCR. Among approximately 620,000 distinct CDR3 sequences listed, more than 6.5% were seen once. In addition, the sample was reused for a study of yellow fever vaccine responses in identical twins.

Specimen: PBMCs. These receptors were obtained from a woman in her late teens or twenties in good health.

The rearrangement uses TRBV25-1 and TRBJ2-7, with D perhaps matching TRBD1 or TRBD2 (5 bases each). Germline V gene data show CDR1 as MGHDK and CDR2 as SYGVNS. V lost 3 bases and J 8 bases, leaving 14 bases between the germline ends. This CDR3 is 13 amino acids long. The CDR3 region is CASSDLVGAKQYF. The CDR3 nucleotides are TGTGCCAGCAGTGACCTGGTCGGGGCGAAGCAGTACTTC.

This clonotype was picked up many times. V usage is TRBV28 and J usage is TRBJ2-3; TRBD1 agrees at 8 bases. Germline assignment: CDR1 MDHEN and CDR2 SYDVKM. The ends lost 6 bases at V and 0 bases at J; junction bases unmatched: 2. The CDR3 covers 14 residues. The CDR3 sequence is CASSGTGSTDTQYF. DNA of the CDR3: TGTGCCAGCAGCGGGACAGGTAGCACAGATACGCAGTATTTT. The complete variable domain, with remaining parts taken from reference TRBV28 and TRBJ2-3, reads DVKVTQSSRYLVKRTGEKVFLECVQDMDHENMFWYRQDPGLGLRLIYFSYDVKMKEKGDIPEGYSVSREKKERFSLILESASTNQTSMYLCASSGTGSTDTQYFGPGTRLTVL.

In its sample, this clonotype was seen a few times. The chain is built from TRBV4-1 and TRBJ2-5; 10 positions match TRBD1. This CDR3 spans 17 amino acids. Per the germline V gene, CDR1 is MGHRA and CDR2 is YSYEKL. After removal of 4 bases from V and 5 bases from J, the junction contained 13 bases not matched to a gene. CDR3 coding DNA: TGCGCCAGCAGCCTGCGACAGGGGGCGTTGGCGAGGGAGACCCAGTACTTC. This gives the protein CASSLRQGALARETQYF.

This clonotype was recorded a few times. The chain combines TRBV29-1 with TRBJ2-1, with TRBD2 identical over 11 bases. CDR3 length equals 14 residues. Germline V gene data show CDR1 as SQVTM and CDR2 as ANQGSEA. With V trimmed by 6 bases and J by 4 bases, 5 bases remained unmatched. The CDR3 is CSVTGTSGYNEQFF. CDR3 sequence (DNA): TGCAGCGTAACCGGGACTAGCGGTTACAATGAGCAGTTCTTC.

The sample holds many counts of this clonotype. The chain links TRBV12-3 or TRBV12-4 to TRBJ1-1; D gene ambiguous. Trimming cost V 3 bases and J 1 base, with 6 bases left between them. CDR3 length: 13 residues. CDR3 DNA: TGTGCCAGCAGTTTCGCAGCGAACACTGAAGCTTTCTTT. Translation gives CASSFAANTEAFF.

This clonotype was seen a few times. The rearrangement links TRBV5-1 to TRBJ2-5, with 13 bases matching TRBD2. CDR1 and CDR2 from the germline V gene are SGHRS and YFSETQ. The CDR3 contains 16 residues. With V trimmed by 4 bases and J by 4 bases, 7 bases remained unmatched. The CDR3 loop reads CASSIGLAGVGETQYF. CDR3 DNA sequence: TGCGCCAGCAGCATCGGACTAGCGGGAGTGGGAGAGACCCAGTACTTC.

The chain uses TRBV27 and TRBJ1-6, with D maybe TRBD1 (6 bases). Trimming took off 5 bases at V and 7 bases at J, with 21 bases between the two ends. Germline V gives CDR1 MNHEY, CDR2 SMNVEV (reference sequence). The CDR3 has 17 amino acids. In DNA form, the CDR3 reads TGTGCCAGCAGTCCTCACAGGGACGGCCAAGAGAATTCACCCCTCCACTTT. Protein: CASSPHRDGQENSPLHF.

The CDR3, as DNA: TGTGCCAGCTCTGAGCACGAGGAGGAAGAGACCCAGTACTTC. It yields the protein CASSEHEEEETQYF. The rearrangement links TRBV6-2 or TRBV6-3 to TRBJ2-5, with D possibly TRBD2 on 5 matching bases. This CDR3 contains 14 residues. The V end was cut by 8 bases, the J end by 3 bases, with 16 bases between. Germline values: CDR1 MNHEY, CDR2 SVGEGT.

The V gene is TRBV2, the J gene TRBJ2-7; D uncertain. The germline gives CDR1 SNHLY, CDR2 FYNNEI. Deletions cut 2 bases from V and 6 bases from J, with 11 bases between. CDR3 length equals 13 residues. The CDR3 region is CASSEFKSLEQYF. The CDR3 DNA reads TGTGCCAGCAGTGAATTTAAGTCTCTCGAGCAGTACTTC. The complete variable domain, with remaining parts taken from reference TRBV2 and TRBJ2-7, reads EPEVTQTPSHQVTQMGQEVILRCVPISNHLYFYWYRQILGQKVEFLVSFYNNEISEKSEIFDDQFSVERPDGSNFTLKIRSTKLEDSAMYFCASSEFKSLEQYFGPGTRLTVT.

This clonotype was seen only a few times. This chain uses TRBV5-1 with TRBJ2-3, with TRBD1 matching over 7 bases. Per the germline V gene, CDR1 is SGHRS and CDR2 is YFSETQ. This CDR3 contains 15 residues. Unmatched junction bases numbered 10, after V lost 7 bases and J lost 2 bases. In nucleotides, the CDR3 is TGCGCCAGCCGCGCGACGACAGGGACCACAGATACGCAGTATTTT. Encoded protein: CASRATTGTTDTQYF.

The V and J genes are TRBV11-2 and TRBJ2-7, with TRBD1 matching over 7 bases. Germline trimming cut 5 bases from V and 1 base from J; bases unmatched to any gene: 17. This CDR3 spans 18 amino acids. Germline assignment: CDR1 SGHAT and CDR2 FQNNGV. CDR3 region: CASSRSTVGQQGSYEQYF. DNA of the CDR3: TGTGCCAGCAGCCGCTCGACCGTGGGACAGCAAGGGTCCTACGAGCAGTACTTC.

In its sample, this clonotype was seen a few times. This chain connects TRBV24-1 to TRBJ2-1; TRBD2 aligns across 11 bases. The CDR3 has 21 residues. Per germline, CDR1 KGHDR and CDR2 SFDVKD. The V gene end was trimmed by 3 bases and the J gene end by 1 base; junction bases not matched to a gene: 16. This CDR3 reads CATSDPRPGLADTKSYNEQFF. In DNA, the CDR3 is TGTGCCACCAGTGATCCACGCCCGGGACTAGCGGATACTAAATCCTACAATGAGCAGTTCTTC.

This clonotype has ten or more counts. This chain joins TRBV10-3 and TRBJ2-2; 8 bases map to TRBD1. The V gene end was trimmed by 6 bases and the J gene end by 0 bases; junction bases not matched to a gene: 3. Germline V CDR1 and CDR2: ENHRY, SYGVKD. The CDR3 runs to 15 residues. CDR3 DNA sequence: TGTGCCATCAGGGAGACAGGGGCGAACACCGGGGAGCTGTTTTTT. It codes for CAIRETGANTGELFF.

The V gene is TRBV7-2, the J gene TRBJ2-1, with 9 positions matching TRBD1. The ends lost 5 bases at V and 4 bases at J; junction bases unmatched: 9. This CDR3 has 16 amino acids. CDR1 SGHTA and CDR2 FQGNSA come from the germline V gene. The chain's CDR3 is CASSTGPGQGYNEQFF. In nucleotides, the CDR3 is TGTGCCAGCAGCACTGGCCCGGGACAGGGTTACAATGAGCAGTTCTTC.

In this sample, this clonotype turned up a few times. V usage is TRBV7-2 and J usage is TRBJ2-1; D ambiguous. Trimming cost V 3 bases and J 0 bases, with 9 bases left between them. Germline assignment: CDR1 SGHTA and CDR2 FQGNSA. The CDR3 totals 15 residues. In DNA, the CDR3 is TGTGCCAGCAGCTTTCAACCTAGCTCCTACAATGAGCAGTTCTTC. Amino acid sequence: CASSFQPSSYNEQFF.

V gene TRBV14 combines with J gene TRBJ2-3; D remains unclear. The CDR3 length is 13 residues. The germline V and J ends were trimmed by 1 base and 4 bases, with 6 bases remaining between them. CDR1 and CDR2 from the germline V gene are SGHDN and FVKESK. The CDR3 nucleotides are TGTGCCAGCAGCCAAGGGTCTCCAGATACGCAGTATTTT. Its protein is CASSQGSPDTQYF.

This rearrangement joins TRBV12-3 or TRBV12-4 to TRBJ2-1; 7 nucleotides match TRBD1. The CDR3 contains 17 residues. The V gene end was trimmed by 6 bases and the J gene end by 4 bases; junction bases not matched to a gene: 15. The CDR3 region is CASRPNRGKTKYNEQFF. In DNA, the CDR3 is TGTGCCAGCAGACCAAACAGGGGTAAAACCAAATACAATGAGCAGTTCTTC.

This clonotype was seen at least ten times. The chain has TRBV20-1 and TRBJ2-5; 9 bases agree with TRBD2. The CDR3 extends over 14 amino acids. The junction had 9 bases not matched to a gene; V was cut back by 5 bases and J by 5 bases. Germline V gene data show CDR1 as DFQATT and CDR2 as SNEGSKA (reference sequence). The CDR3 protein is CSAPRTSELETQYF. DNA for the CDR3: TGCAGTGCTCCCAGGACTAGCGAGTTGGAGACCCAGTACTTC.

This clonotype occurred a few times. This sequence joins TRBV30 and TRBJ2-2; D is tentatively TRBD1 or TRBD2 (5 bases each). Germline V gives CDR1 GTSNPN, CDR2 SVGIG (reference sequence). The CDR3 is 13 amino acids. V was cut by 0 bases and J by 6 bases, with 8 bases left in between. CDR3 nucleotide sequence: TGTGCCTGGAGTGTCCTGGGGGCCGGGGAGCTGTTTTTT. This sequence encodes CAWSVLGAGELFF.

CDR3 region: CASSRATSVETQYF. Written as DNA, the CDR3 is TGTGCCAGCAGCCGAGCGACTAGCGTTGAGACCCAGTACTTC. This sequence joins TRBV7-9 and TRBJ2-5, with TRBD2 matching 8 bases. The CDR3 totals 14 residues. The V segment lost 5 bases and the J segment 5 bases; nucleotides outside the gene matches: 7. Per germline, CDR1 SEHNR and CDR2 FQNEAQ (reference sequence).

This clonotype showed up just a few times. For the CDR3, the DNA is TGTGCCAGCAGTTCCCTTCGCGGGAGGGAGGCAGATACGCAGTATTTT. Translating gives CASSSLRGREADTQYF. The chain carries TRBV27 and TRBJ2-3; 9 bases are shared with TRBD2. The V and J ends lost 4 bases and 4 bases, in that order; junction bases with no gene match: 9. CDR3 length: 16 amino acids. Looked up from germline, CDR1 is MNHEY and CDR2 is SMNVEV (reference sequence).

The chain couples TRBV20-1 to TRBJ2-7, with D perhaps being TRBD1 or TRBD2 (6 bases each). The length of the CDR3 is 14 residues. CDR1 is DFQATT and CDR2 is SNEGSKA in the germline V gene (reference sequence). V lost 4 bases and J lost 3, with 16 bases in between. Written as DNA, the CDR3 is TGCAGTGCTACGGACGGAGGGGGTGGCTACGAGCAGTACTTC. Its protein product is CSATDGGGGYEQYF.

This clonotype was picked up a small number of times. The rearrangement links TRBV18 to TRBJ2-7, with D possibly being TRBD1 or TRBD2 (5 bases each). Germline assignment: CDR1 KGHSH and CDR2 LQKENI. V shed 0 bases and J shed 2 bases, with 14 bases lying between them. CDR3 length: 16 amino acids. The CDR3 DNA reads as TGTGCCAGCTCACCACCTTCCGGGACGGTGACCTACGAGCAGTACTTC. Translation: CASSPPSGTVTYEQYF.

In its sample, this clonotype was seen a few times. The V gene is TRBV7-2, the J gene TRBJ2-7, with D possibly being TRBD2 (7 bases). V was cut by 1 base and J by 6 bases, with 19 bases left in between. This CDR3 contains 16 residues. CDR1 and CDR2 from the germline V gene are SGHTA and FQGNSA. This CDR3 reads CASSLGRGGRAGEQYF. CDR3 nucleotide sequence: TGTGCCAGCAGCTTAGGAAGAGGGGGGAGGGCGGGCGAGCAGTACTTC.

This clonotype was detected a few times. This rearrangement joins TRBV27 to TRBJ1-2; no definite D call. Germline CDR1 is MNHEY and CDR2 is SMNVEV (reference sequence). The CDR3 is made up of 13 amino acids. Trimming pared 0 bases from V and 8 bases from J, leaving 10 bases between. CDR3 nucleotide sequence: TGTGCCAGCAGTTTATCCGGAGCAGGCGGCTACACCTTC. Its translation is CASSLSGAGGYTF.

This clonotype was detected a few times. V gene TRBV28 combines with J gene TRBJ2-2; D gene uncertain. The germline V gene encodes CDR1 MDHEN and CDR2 SYDVKM. The CDR3 has 14 amino acids. The ends were cut back, 3 bases at V and 6 bases at J, with 11 bases in the middle. The CDR3 here is CASSLADTAGELFF. CDR3 DNA: TGTGCCAGCAGTTTGGCGGATACTGCCGGGGAGCTGTTTTTT. The entire variable domain, with the rest obtained from reference TRBV28 and TRBJ2-2, is as follows: DVKVTQSSRYLVKRTGEKVFLECVQDMDHENMFWYRQDPGLGLRLIYFSYDVKMKEKGDIPEGYSVSREKKERFSLILESASTNQTSMYLCASSLADTAGELFFGEGSRLTVL.

The chain uses TRBV10-3 and TRBJ2-2, with D perhaps given as TRBD1 or TRBD2 (5 bases each). The CDR3 runs 15 residues. The V gene's germline CDR1 is ENHRY and CDR2 SYGVKD. V was pared by 4 bases and J by 1 base, with 10 bases between. The CDR3 here is CAISGSGLNTGELFF. The CDR3 DNA follows: TGTGCCATCAGTGGTTCGGGGCTGAACACCGGGGAGCTGTTTTTT.

As to this clonotype: One end of the junction is discordant with germline, which a read error may explain. The J gene is TRBJ2-4, the V gene TRBV30, with a weak D call TRBD2 (5 bases). The CDR3 spans 13 residues. Germline values: CDR1 GTSNPN, CDR2 SVGIG (reference sequence). CDR3 loop: CAWSRLAQNIQYF. The CDR3 coding sequence is TGTGCCTGGAGTCGGCTAGCCCAAAACATTCAGTACTTC.

This sequence joins TRBV5-5 and TRBJ2-1, with TRBD2 identical over 7 bases. V lost 3 bases, J lost 6 bases, and 9 bases stayed unmatched. Germline V gene sequence: CDR1 SGHKS, CDR2 YYEKEE (reference sequence). This CDR3 is 15 amino acids long. The DNA for the CDR3 is TGTGCCAGCAGCTCCCGGGAGGACCACCCCAATGAGCAGTTCTTC. Encoded protein: CASSSREDHPNEQFF.

CDR3 sequence reads: CASSPGRSLREQYF. The CDR3 DNA reads TGTGCCAGCAGTCCGGGACGGTCTCTACGCGAGCAGTACTTC. The chain couples TRBV2 to TRBJ2-7; D assignment may be TRBD1 or TRBD2 (5 bases each). The CDR3 sequence is 14 residues long. CDR1 and CDR2 from the germline V gene are SNHLY and FYNNEI. Deletions cut 5 bases from V and 6 bases from J, with 17 bases between.